This T cell receptor beta chain is drawn from a study of T cell responses to AZD1222 COVID-19 vaccine. Profiled with immunoSEQ multiplex PCR; TCRdb holds only in-frame clones, not every one. The data contain roughly 170,000 clones, 94% of them seen just once; the ten biggest clones take up under 2%. The CDR3 sequence is 19 residues long. Trimming shortened V by 1 base and J by 1 base, and 20 bases separated the two germline ends. CDR1 and CDR2 (germline): SNHLY, FYNNEI. The sample in question was peripheral blood, obtained 28 days after the second AZD1222 dose. This receptor was obtained from an adult who received the AZD1222 COVID-19 vaccine. The chain has TRBV2 and TRBJ2-4, with D perhaps TRBD2 (5 bases). CDR3 DNA sequence: TGTGCCAGCAGTGAAGAACCGGGTTTTTCCCGAGGGGCCAAAAACATTCAGTACTTC. Encoded protein: CASSEEPGFSRGAKNIQYF.